A selection of T cell receptor beta chains follows, all from one sample in a study of blood T cell repertoires in COVID-19. TCRdb's table, derived via immunoSEQ multiplex PCR, lists solely in-frame clones and lacks some. The data contain about 300,000 clones, 65% to 85% of them seen just once; the ten biggest clones take up roughly 1.5%. Sequencing used peripheral blood. Receptors originate from a human donor with COVID-19, enrolled during active disease. The donor label of this sample is uncertain. CDR3s include the opening cysteine and the closing phenylalanine or tryptophan. A D gene is named only where the DNA matches it firmly. Part of the rows lack a size; the others show once, few, many or a class for expanded clones.

len: 16; v_gene: TRBV5-1; abundance: .; j_gene: TRBJ2-3; d_gene: .; CDR3nt: TGCGCCAGCAGCTTGGCCAGCAGGGATAGCACAGATACGCAGTATTTT; CDR3aa: CASSLASRDSTDTQYF
len: 19; v_gene: TRBV6-4; abundance: once; j_gene: TRBJ2-7; d_gene: TRBD1; CDR3nt: TGTGCCAGCATATTTGAGCGTGGCGTAACCGGGACAGGGATCTACGAGCAGTACTTC; CDR3aa: CASIFERGVTGTGIYEQYF
len: 15; v_gene: TRBV28; abundance: .; j_gene: TRBJ2-2; d_gene: TRBD2; CDR3nt: TGTGCCAGCATCCGGGGGGGTTCGAACACCGGGGAGCTGTTTTTT; CDR3aa: CASIRGGSNTGELFF
len: 16; v_gene: TRBV27; abundance: .; j_gene: TRBJ2-7; d_gene: TRBD2; CDR3nt: TGTGCCAGCAGTCTACTCCTAGCGGGGGCCTCCTACGAGCAGTACTTC; CDR3aa: CASSLLLAGASYEQYF
len: 14; v_gene: TRBV18; abundance: .; j_gene: TRBJ2-7; d_gene: TRBD1; CDR3nt: TGTGCCAGCTCACCGGGACAGGGGACCTACGAGCAGTACTTC; CDR3aa: CASSPGQGTYEQYF
len: 16; v_gene: TRBV2; abundance: .; j_gene: TRBJ2-3; d_gene: .; CDR3nt: TGTGCCAGCAGTGAATTGGTAACACCGAAAACAGATACGCAGTATTTT; CDR3aa: CASSELVTPKTDTQYF
len: 15; v_gene: TRBV11-2; abundance: .; j_gene: TRBJ2-3; d_gene: TRBD2; CDR3nt: TGTGCCAGCAGCCAACTCGGGGGGACCACAGATACGCAGTATTTT; CDR3aa: CASSQLGGTTDTQYF
len: 17; v_gene: TRBV9; abundance: .; j_gene: TRBJ2-2; d_gene: .; CDR3nt: TGTGCCAGCAGCGTAGCTTGGACTGGTCGTGGGGCCGGGGAGCTGTTTTTT; CDR3aa: CASSVAWTGRGAGELFF
len: 15; v_gene: TRBV7-9; abundance: .; j_gene: TRBJ2-7; d_gene: TRBD2; CDR3nt: TGTGCCAGCAGCTCCCTAGCGGGAGGCACCTACGAGCAGTACTTC; CDR3aa: CASSSLAGGTYEQYF
len: 17; v_gene: TRBV3-1/TRBV3-2; abundance: .; j_gene: TRBJ2-1; d_gene: .; CDR3nt: TGTGCCAGCAGCCAAGAAAGGGGCGGAGTGGCCTACAATGAGCAGTTCTTC; CDR3aa: CASSQERGGVAYNEQFF
len: 12; v_gene: TRBV19; abundance: .; j_gene: TRBJ1-1; d_gene: .; CDR3nt: TGTGCCAGTAGCTATCAGAACACTGAAGCTTTCTTT; CDR3aa: CASSYQNTEAFF
len: 16; v_gene: TRBV13; abundance: .; j_gene: TRBJ2-6; d_gene: .; CDR3nt: TGTGCCAGCAGCTTAGAGCGGGTTTCGGGGGCCAACGTCCTGACTTTC; CDR3aa: CASSLERVSGANVLTF
len: 14; v_gene: TRBV18; abundance: .; j_gene: TRBJ1-4; d_gene: .; CDR3nt: TGTGCCAGCTCACCACGGCGGCTGGTGGAAAAACTGTTTTTT; CDR3aa: CASSPRRLVEKLFF
len: 13; v_gene: TRBV3-1/TRBV3-2; abundance: few; j_gene: TRBJ1-1; d_gene: .; CDR3nt: TGTGCCAGCAAGAAGTCCCCCGGCACTGAAGCTTTCTTT; CDR3aa: CASKKSPGTEAFF
len: 11; v_gene: TRBV24-1; abundance: .; j_gene: TRBJ1-1; d_gene: .; CDR3nt: TGTGCCACCAGTGACCTCGGTGAAGCTTTCTTT; CDR3aa: CATSDLGEAFF
len: 15; v_gene: TRBV5-6; abundance: .; j_gene: TRBJ1-4; d_gene: TRBD1; CDR3nt: TGTGCCAGCAGCTCCCTAGGACAGGGAAATGAAAAACTGTTTTTT; CDR3aa: CASSSLGQGNEKLFF
len: 15; v_gene: TRBV6-1; abundance: .; j_gene: TRBJ1-2; d_gene: .; CDR3nt: TGTGCCAGCAGTGACCCCGGGCAGGGTACCTATGGCTACACCTTC; CDR3aa: CASSDPGQGTYGYTF
len: 13; v_gene: TRBV6-5; abundance: .; j_gene: TRBJ2-7; d_gene: TRBD2; CDR3nt: TGTGCCAGCAGTTACCACCGGGAGGGGGAGCAGTACTTC; CDR3aa: CASSYHREGEQYF